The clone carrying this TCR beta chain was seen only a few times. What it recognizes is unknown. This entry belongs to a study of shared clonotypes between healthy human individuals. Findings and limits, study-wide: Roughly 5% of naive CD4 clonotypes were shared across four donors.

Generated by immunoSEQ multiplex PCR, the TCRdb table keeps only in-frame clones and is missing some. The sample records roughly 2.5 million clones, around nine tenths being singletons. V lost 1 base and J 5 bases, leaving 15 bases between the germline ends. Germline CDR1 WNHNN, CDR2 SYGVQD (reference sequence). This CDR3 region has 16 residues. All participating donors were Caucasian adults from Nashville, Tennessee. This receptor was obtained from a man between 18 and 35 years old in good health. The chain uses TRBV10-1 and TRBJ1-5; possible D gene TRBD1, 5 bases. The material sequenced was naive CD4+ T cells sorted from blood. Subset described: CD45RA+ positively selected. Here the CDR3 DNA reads TGCGCCAGCAGTGAGTTAGTATGGCAGGGTCATCAGCCCCAGCATTTT. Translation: CASSELVWQGHQPQHF.